This T cell receptor beta chain was sequenced during a study of OX40 agonist ivuxolimab in advanced cancers. Notes on the study in general: Expanded peripheral T cell antigen specificity was not determined.

Trimming took 6 bases from V and 1 from J; bases not matched to a gene: 5. The CDR3 is 17 residues long. The germline V gene encodes CDR1 SNHLY and CDR2 FYNNEI. Clones were read by immunoSEQ multiplex PCR, and TCRdb kept only the in-frame ones, dropping some. The sample holds some 70,000 clones, approximately 78% seen once. About this clone itself: Antigen specificity is unknown.

The TCR was taken from an adult with an advanced solid tumor such as melanoma, head and neck, liver or kidney cancer. This rearrangement joins TRBV2 to TRBJ2-3; TRBD2 aligns across 15 bases. The specimen was CD4+ or CD8+ T cells sorted from blood, collected in a trial of the OX40 agonist ivuxolimab. The CDR3 protein is CASSARTSGRGTDTQYF. The DNA for the CDR3 is TGTGCCAGCAGCGCGCGGACTAGCGGGAGGGGCACAGATACGCAGTATTTT.